This TCR beta chain was found in a study of blood T cell repertoires in COVID-19. As for the study in general: Spain, Italy and the United States supplied samples that represented acute and convalescent COVID-19.

Profiled with immunoSEQ multiplex PCR; TCRdb holds only in-frame clones, not every one. The table shows 450,000 to 600,000 clones, with around 87% occurring only once. With V trimmed by 8 bases and J by 5 bases, 13 bases remained unmatched. The CDR3 runs 16 residues. The germline CDR1 and CDR2 sequences are SGHRS and YFSETQ. The age range of participants was about 18 to 90 years, with residence in about 25 US areas. Cohort assignment relied on participant-reported clinical history. All recovered Cohort 3 donors got two negative PCRs, got clearance, or saw symptom resolution. Source material: PBMCs or T cells enriched from blood (not recorded which). The rearrangement links TRBV5-1 to TRBJ2-1; 10 nucleotides align to TRBD2. This TCR came from a woman under 30 who had recovered from COVID-19. The CDR3 region is CARAGGSGGDDNEQFF. For the CDR3, the DNA is TGCGCCAGGGCGGGCGGGAGCGGGGGGGACGACAATGAGCAGTTCTTC.